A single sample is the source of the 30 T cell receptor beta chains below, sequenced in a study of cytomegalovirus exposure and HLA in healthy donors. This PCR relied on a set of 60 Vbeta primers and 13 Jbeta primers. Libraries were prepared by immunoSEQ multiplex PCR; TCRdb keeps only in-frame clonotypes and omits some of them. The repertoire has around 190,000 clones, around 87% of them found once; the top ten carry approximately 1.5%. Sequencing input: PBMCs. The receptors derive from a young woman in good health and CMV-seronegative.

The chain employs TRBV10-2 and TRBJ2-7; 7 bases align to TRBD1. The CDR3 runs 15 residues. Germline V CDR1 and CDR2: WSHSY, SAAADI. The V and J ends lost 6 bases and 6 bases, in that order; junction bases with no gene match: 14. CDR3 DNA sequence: TGCGCCAGCAGCCTCGGACAGGTTGCGTTGGGCGAGCAGTACTTC. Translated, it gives CASSLGQVALGEQYF.

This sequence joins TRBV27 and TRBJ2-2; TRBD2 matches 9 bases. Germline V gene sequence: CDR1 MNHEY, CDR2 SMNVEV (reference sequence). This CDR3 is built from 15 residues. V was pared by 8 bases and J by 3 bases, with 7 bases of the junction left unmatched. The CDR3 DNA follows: TGTGCCAGCGGGCCGACTAGCGGCTACACCGGGGAGCTGTTTTTT. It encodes CASGPTSGYTGELFF.

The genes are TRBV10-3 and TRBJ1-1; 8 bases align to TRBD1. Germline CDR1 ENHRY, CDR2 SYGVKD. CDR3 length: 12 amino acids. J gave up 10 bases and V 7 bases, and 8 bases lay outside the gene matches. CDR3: CAIKRGQGRAFF. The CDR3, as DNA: TGTGCCATCAAACGAGGACAGGGAAGAGCTTTCTTT.

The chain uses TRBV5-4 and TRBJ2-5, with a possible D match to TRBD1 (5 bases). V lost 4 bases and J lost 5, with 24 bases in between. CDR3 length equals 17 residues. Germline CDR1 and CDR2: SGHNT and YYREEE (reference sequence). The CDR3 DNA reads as TGTGCCAGCAGCCTCCGTTGGGGCGTAGGCGAAAGGGAGACCCAGTACTTC. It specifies CASSLRWGVGERETQYF.

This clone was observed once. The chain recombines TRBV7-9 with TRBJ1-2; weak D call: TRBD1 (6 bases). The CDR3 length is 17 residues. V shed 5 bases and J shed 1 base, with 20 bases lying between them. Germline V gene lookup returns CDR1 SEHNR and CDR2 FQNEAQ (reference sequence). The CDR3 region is CASSPRKTGIDNYGYTF. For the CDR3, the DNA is TGTGCCAGCAGCCCCCGTAAAACAGGGATCGATAACTATGGCTACACCTTC.

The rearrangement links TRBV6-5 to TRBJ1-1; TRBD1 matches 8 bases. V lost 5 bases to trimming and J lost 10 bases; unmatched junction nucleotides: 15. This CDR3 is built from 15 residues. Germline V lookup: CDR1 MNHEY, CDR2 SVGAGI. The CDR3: CASSPPSWQGAIAFF. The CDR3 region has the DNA TGTGCCAGCAGTCCCCCATCCTGGCAGGGGGCTATAGCTTTCTTT.

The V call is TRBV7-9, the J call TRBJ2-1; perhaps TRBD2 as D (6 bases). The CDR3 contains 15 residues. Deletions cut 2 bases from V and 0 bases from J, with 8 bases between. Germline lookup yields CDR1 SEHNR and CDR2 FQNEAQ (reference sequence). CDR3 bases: TGTGCCAGCAGCTTACGGGGAGGCTCCTACAATGAGCAGTTCTTC. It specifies CASSLRGGSYNEQFF.

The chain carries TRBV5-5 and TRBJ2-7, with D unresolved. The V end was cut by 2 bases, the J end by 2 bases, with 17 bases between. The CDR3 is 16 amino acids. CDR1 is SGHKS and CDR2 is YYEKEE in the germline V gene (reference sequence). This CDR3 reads CASSFLSGAVPYEQYF. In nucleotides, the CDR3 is TGTGCCAGCAGCTTCCTGTCGGGTGCAGTGCCCTACGAGCAGTACTTC. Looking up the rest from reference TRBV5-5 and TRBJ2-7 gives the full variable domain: DAGVTQSPTHLIKTRGQQVTLRCSPISGHKSVSWYQQVLGQGPQFIFQYYEKEERGRGNFPDRFSARQFPNYSSELNVNALLLGDSALYLCASSFLSGAVPYEQYFGPGTRLTVT.

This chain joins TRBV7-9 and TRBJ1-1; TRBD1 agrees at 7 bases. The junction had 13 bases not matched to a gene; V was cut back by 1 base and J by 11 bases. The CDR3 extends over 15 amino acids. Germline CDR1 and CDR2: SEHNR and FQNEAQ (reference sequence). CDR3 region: CASSLEAGPQGGAFF. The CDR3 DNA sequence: TGTGCCAGCAGCTTAGAAGCCGGGCCCCAGGGGGGCGCTTTCTTT. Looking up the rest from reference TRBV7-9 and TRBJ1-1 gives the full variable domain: DTGVSQNPRHKITKRGQNVTFRCDPISEHNRLYWYRQTLGQGPEFLTYFQNEAQLEKSRLLSDRFSAERPKGSFSTLEIQRTEQGDSAMYLCASSLEAGPQGGAFFGQGTRLTVV.

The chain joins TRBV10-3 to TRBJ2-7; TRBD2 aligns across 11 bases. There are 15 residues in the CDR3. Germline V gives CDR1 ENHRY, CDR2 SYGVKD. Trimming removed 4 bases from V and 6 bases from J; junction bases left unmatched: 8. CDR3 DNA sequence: TGTGCCATCAGTGGGGTAGCGGGAGGGGGCCGCGAGCAGTACTTC. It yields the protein CAISGVAGGGREQYF.

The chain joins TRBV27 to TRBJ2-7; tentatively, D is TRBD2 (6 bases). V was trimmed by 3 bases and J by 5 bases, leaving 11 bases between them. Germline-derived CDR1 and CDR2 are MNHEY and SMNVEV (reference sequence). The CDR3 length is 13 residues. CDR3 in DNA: TGTGCCAGCAGTTTGGGGGGTGCGCACGAGCAGTACTTC. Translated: CASSLGGAHEQYF.

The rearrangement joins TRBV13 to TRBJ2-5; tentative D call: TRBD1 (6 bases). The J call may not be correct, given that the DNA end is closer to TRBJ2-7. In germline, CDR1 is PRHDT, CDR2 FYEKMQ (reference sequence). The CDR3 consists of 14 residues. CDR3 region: CASSLAADRYEQYF. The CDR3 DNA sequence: TGTGCCAGCAGCTTAGCGGCTGACAGGTACGAGCAGTACTTC.

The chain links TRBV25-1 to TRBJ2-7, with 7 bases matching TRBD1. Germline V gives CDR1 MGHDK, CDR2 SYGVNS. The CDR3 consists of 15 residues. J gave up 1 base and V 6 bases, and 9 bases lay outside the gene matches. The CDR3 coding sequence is TGTGCCAGCAGCTGGGACAGCAACCTGTCCTACGAGCAGTACTTC. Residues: CASSWDSNLSYEQYF.

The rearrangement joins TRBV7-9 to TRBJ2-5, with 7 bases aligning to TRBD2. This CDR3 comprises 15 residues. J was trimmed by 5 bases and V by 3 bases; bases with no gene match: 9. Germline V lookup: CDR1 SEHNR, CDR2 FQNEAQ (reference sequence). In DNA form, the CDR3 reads TGTGCCAGCAGCTTGAGCGGGACTGTGGGGGAGACCCAGTACTTC. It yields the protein CASSLSGTVGETQYF.

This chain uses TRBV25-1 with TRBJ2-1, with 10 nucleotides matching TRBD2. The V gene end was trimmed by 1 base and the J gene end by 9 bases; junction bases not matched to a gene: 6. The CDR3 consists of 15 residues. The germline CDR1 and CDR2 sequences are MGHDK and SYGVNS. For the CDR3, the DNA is TGTGCCAGCAGTGAATCGAGCGGGGGGGCCGCTGAGCAGTTCTTC. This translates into CASSESSGGAAEQFF.

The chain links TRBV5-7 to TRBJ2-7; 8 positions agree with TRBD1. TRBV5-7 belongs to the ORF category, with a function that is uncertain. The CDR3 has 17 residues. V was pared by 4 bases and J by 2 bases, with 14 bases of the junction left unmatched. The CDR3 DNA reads TGTGCCAGCAGCAAGCCCGGGACAGGTGATTCCACCTACGAGCAGTACTTC. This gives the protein CASSKPGTGDSTYEQYF.

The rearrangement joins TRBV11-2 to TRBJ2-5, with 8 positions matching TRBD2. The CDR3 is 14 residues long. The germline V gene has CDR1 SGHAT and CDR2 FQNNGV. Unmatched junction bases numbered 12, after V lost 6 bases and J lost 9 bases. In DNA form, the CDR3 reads TGTGCCAGCAGTGCCCAGGGCGGGGGGTCGGCCCAGTACTTC. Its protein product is CASSAQGGGSAQYF.

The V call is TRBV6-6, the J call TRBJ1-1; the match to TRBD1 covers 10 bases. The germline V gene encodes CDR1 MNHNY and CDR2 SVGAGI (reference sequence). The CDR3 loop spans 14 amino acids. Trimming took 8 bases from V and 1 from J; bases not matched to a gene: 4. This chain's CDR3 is CASLRTGGNTEAFF. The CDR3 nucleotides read TGTGCCAGCCTCCGGACAGGGGGGAACACTGAAGCTTTCTTT.

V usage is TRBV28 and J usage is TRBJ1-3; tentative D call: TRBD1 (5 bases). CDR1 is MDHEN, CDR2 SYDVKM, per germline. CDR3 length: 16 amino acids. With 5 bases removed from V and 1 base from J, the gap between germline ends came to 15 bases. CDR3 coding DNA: TGTGCCAGCAGTCCGGGGGGGTCCCGATCTGGAAACACCATATATTTT. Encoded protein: CASSPGGSRSGNTIYF.

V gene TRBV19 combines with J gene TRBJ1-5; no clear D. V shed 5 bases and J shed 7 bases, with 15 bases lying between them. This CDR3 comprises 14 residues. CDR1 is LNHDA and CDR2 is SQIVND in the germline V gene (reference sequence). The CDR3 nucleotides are TGTGCCAGTAGTCTAGCCGGGGTTGGGCAGCCCCAGCATTTT. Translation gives CASSLAGVGQPQHF.

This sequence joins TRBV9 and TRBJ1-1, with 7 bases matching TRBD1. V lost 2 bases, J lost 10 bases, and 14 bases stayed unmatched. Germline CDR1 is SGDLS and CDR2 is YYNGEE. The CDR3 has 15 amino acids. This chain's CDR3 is CASSVTLTGDPRAFF. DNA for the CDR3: TGTGCCAGCAGCGTCACCCTAACAGGGGATCCTCGAGCTTTCTTT.

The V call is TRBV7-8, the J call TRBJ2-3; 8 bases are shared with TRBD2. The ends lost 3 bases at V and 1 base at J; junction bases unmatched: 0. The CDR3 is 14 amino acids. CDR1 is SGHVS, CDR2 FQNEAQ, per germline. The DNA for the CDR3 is TGTGCCAGCAGCTTCGGGAGGGGCACAGATACGCAGTATTTT. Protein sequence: CASSFGRGTDTQYF.

CDR3 sequence: CASSIVGQGSYEQYF. The CDR3 DNA is TGTGCCAGTAGTATAGTGGGACAGGGTTCCTACGAGCAGTACTTC. The V gene is TRBV19, the J gene TRBJ2-7; TRBD1 agrees at 9 bases. The CDR3 runs to 15 residues. From germline, CDR1 is LNHDA and CDR2 SQIVND (reference sequence). V shed 1 base, J shed 1 base, and the junction held 2 bases outside the gene matches.

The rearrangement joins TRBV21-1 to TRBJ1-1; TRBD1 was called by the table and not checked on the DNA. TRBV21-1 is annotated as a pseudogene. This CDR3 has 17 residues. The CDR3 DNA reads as TGTGCCAGCAGCAATTCCCTGGACAGGGACGCTAGGACTGAAGCTTTCTTT. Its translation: CASSNSLDRDARTEAFF.

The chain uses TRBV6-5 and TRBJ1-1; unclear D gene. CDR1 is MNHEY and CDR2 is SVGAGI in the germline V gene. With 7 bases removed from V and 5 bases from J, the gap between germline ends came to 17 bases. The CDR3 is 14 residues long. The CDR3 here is CASIPPGDRTEAFF. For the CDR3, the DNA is TGTGCCAGCATCCCCCCCGGGGATAGGACTGAAGCTTTCTTT.

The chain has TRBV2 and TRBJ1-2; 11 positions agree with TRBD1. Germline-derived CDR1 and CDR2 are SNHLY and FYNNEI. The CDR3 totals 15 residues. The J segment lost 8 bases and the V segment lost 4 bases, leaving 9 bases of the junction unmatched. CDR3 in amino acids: CASSGDRGTRRGYTF. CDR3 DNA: TGTGCCAGCAGTGGGGACAGGGGGACCCGTCGGGGCTACACCTTC.

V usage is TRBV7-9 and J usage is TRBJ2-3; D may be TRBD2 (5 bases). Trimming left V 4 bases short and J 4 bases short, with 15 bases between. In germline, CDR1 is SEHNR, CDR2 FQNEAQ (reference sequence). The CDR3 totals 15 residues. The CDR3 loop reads CASSSRLNGADTQYF. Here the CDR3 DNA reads TGTGCCAGCAGCTCACGACTGAACGGGGCAGATACGCAGTATTTT.

The CDR3 DNA follows: TGCGCCAGCACCGGGGGGTCCTCGGGCGAAAAACTGTTTTTT. Translating gives CASTGGSSGEKLFF. The chain is built from TRBV5-1 and TRBJ1-4; possible D gene TRBD1, 5 bases. The CDR3 is 14 residues long. The V and J ends lost 6 bases and 8 bases respectively, with 17 bases between them. Germline V gives CDR1 SGHRS, CDR2 YFSETQ. The full variable domain, its missing parts supplied by reference TRBV5-1 and TRBJ1-4, is KAGVTQTPRYLIKTRGQQVTLSCSPISGHRSVSWYQQTPGQGLQFLFEYFSETQRNKGNFPGRFSGRQFSNSRSEMNVSTLELGDSALYLCASTGGSSGEKLFFGSGTQLSVL.

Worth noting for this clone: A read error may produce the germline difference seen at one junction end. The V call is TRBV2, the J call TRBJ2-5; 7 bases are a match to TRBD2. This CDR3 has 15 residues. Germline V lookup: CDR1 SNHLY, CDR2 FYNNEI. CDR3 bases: TGTGCCAGCAGGGAAGACAGCGGGGACGGGGAGACCCAGTACTTC. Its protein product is CASREDSGDGETQYF.

The CDR3 DNA sequence: TGTGCCAGCAGTGAAGCCGCCCGGGGTTCGACCAAAAACATTCAGTACTTC. Protein: CASSEAARGSTKNIQYF. The V and J genes are TRBV6-1 and TRBJ2-4, with D possibly matching TRBD2 (5 bases). The germline gives CDR1 MNHNS, CDR2 SASEGT. This CDR3 is 17 amino acids long. V lost 0 bases, J lost 2 bases, and 14 bases lay in between.